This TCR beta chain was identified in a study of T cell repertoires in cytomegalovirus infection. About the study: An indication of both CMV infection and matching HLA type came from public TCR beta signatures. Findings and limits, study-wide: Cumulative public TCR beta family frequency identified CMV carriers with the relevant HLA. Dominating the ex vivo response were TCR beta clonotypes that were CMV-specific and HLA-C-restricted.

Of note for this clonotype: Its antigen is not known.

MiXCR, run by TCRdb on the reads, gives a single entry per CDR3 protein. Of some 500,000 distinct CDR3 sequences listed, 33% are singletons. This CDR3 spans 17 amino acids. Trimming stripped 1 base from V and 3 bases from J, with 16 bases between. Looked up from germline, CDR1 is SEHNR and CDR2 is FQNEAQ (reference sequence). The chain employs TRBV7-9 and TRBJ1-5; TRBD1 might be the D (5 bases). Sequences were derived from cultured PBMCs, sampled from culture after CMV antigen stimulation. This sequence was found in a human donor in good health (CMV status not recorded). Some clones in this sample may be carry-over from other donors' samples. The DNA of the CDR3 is TGTGCCAGCAGCTTAGGGCGGGGCAGGGTCGCCAATCAGCCCCAGCATTTT. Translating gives CASSLGRGRVANQPQHF.